Shown below are 6 T cell receptor beta chains from a single sample sequenced in a study of control samples from healthy donors and cancer patients. Clones were sequenced by immunoSEQ multiplex PCR, and TCRdb holds only the in-frame ones, with some missing. The data hold some 13,000 clones, with roughly 71% observed a single time. The sequenced sample consisted of formalin-fixed, paraffin-embedded tissue. The receptors come from a male donor with melanoma.

The chain has TRBV11-2 and TRBJ2-5; 13 bases are shared with TRBD2. CDR1 is SGHAT, CDR2 FQNNGV, per germline. The CDR3 length is 15 residues. The V and J ends lost 3 bases and 5 bases, in that order; junction bases with no gene match: 3. This chain's CDR3 is CASSFTSGGGETQYF. CDR3 DNA sequence: TGTGCCAGCAGCTTTACTAGCGGGGGGGGCGAGACCCAGTACTTC.

The rearrangement joins TRBV29-1 to TRBJ1-1; D gene unclear. Germline V gives CDR1 SQVTM, CDR2 ANQGSEA. The CDR3 length is 16 residues. Trimming cost V 5 bases and J 0 bases, with 19 bases left between them. CDR3 bases: TGCAGCGTTCCCCTTATCGGGCGATCCATGAACACTGAAGCTTTCTTT. It encodes CSVPLIGRSMNTEAFF. The variable domain in full, with the rest retrieved from reference TRBV29-1 and TRBJ1-1, is SAVISQKPSRDICQRGTSLTIQCQVDSQVTMMFWYRQQPGQSLTLIATANQGSEATYESGFVIDKFPISRPNLTFSTLTVSNMSPEDSSIYLCSVPLIGRSMNTEAFFGQGTRLTVV.

The rearrangement joins TRBV20-1 to TRBJ1-1; possibly TRBD1 for D (6 bases). CDR1 is DFQATT, CDR2 SNEGSKA, per germline (reference sequence). Trimming removed 6 bases at V and 12 bases at J, with 17 bases between. There are 11 residues in the CDR3. In DNA, the CDR3 is TGCAGTGCCATAAGGGACACAAGGTCTTTCTTT. Translating gives CSAIRDTRSFF.

V gene TRBV11-2 combines with J gene TRBJ1-1, with D maybe TRBD1 (5 bases). CDR1 is SGHAT, CDR2 FQNNGV, per germline. Deletions cut 7 bases from V and 1 base from J, with 13 bases between. This CDR3 is 14 amino acids long. CDR3 sequence reads: CASTRIGANTEAFF. The CDR3 nucleotides are TGTGCCAGCACCCGAATCGGGGCGAACACTGAAGCTTTCTTT.

This chain uses TRBV7-8 with TRBJ2-1, with 7 positions matching TRBD1. Germline values: CDR1 SGHVS, CDR2 FQNEAQ. V shed 5 bases and J 1 base; nucleotides not matched to a gene: 11. This CDR3 spans 17 amino acids. The CDR3 region is CASSTGTEPGSYNEQFF. The DNA of the CDR3 is TGTGCCAGCAGCACCGGGACAGAACCTGGGTCCTACAATGAGCAGTTCTTC.

About this clone itself: At one end, the junction sequence differs from germline, possibly due to a read error. The CDR3 nucleotides read TGTGCCAGTAGCCAAGATGGGCACAGGAGAGGTCCCTCTGGAAACACCATATATTTT. Translation gives CASSQDGHRRGPSGNTIYF. This chain connects TRBV4-2 to TRBJ1-3, with D possibly matching TRBD1 (5 bases). Germline CDR1 reads LGHNA; CDR2 reads YNFKEQ. The CDR3 has 19 amino acids.